The table lists the clone carrying this TCR beta chain with a few counts. Antigen: not known. TCRdb reprocessed the RT-PCR reads via MiXCR and lists one record per CDR3 protein. The sample yields approximately 500,000 distinct CDR3 sequences, approximately 12% seen once. The record originates from a study of response to subunit inactivated influenza vaccine. Study-wide points: Every seasonal influenza vaccination brings in few new T cells, the authors suggested.

The sample in question was PBMCs from blood, obtained roughly 47 days after vaccination. The clonotype comes from a man aged 50 or older who received an inactivated influenza vaccine.

CDR3: CSAGEGETQYF. The CDR3 region has the DNA TGCAGTGCCGGGGAGGGGGAGACCCAGTACTTC. The chain has TRBV20-1 and TRBJ2-5; 7 bases align to TRBD2. The V gene end was trimmed by 6 bases and the J gene end by 5 bases; junction bases not matched to a gene: 3. The germline CDR1 and CDR2 sequences are DFQATT and SNEGSKA (reference sequence). The CDR3 totals 11 residues.